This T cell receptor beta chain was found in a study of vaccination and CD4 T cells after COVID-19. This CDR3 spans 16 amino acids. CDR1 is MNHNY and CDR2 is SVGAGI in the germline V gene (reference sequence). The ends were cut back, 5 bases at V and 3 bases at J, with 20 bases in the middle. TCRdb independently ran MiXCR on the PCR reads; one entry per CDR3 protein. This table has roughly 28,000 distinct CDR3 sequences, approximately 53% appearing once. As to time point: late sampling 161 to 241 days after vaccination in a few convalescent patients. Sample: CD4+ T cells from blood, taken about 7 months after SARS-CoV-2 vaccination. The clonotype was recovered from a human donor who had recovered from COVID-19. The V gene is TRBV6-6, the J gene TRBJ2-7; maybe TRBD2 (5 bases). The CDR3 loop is CASSEQLGGRGYEQYF. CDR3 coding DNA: TGTGCCAGCAGTGAACAATTAGGAGGACGAGGCTACGAGCAGTACTTC.